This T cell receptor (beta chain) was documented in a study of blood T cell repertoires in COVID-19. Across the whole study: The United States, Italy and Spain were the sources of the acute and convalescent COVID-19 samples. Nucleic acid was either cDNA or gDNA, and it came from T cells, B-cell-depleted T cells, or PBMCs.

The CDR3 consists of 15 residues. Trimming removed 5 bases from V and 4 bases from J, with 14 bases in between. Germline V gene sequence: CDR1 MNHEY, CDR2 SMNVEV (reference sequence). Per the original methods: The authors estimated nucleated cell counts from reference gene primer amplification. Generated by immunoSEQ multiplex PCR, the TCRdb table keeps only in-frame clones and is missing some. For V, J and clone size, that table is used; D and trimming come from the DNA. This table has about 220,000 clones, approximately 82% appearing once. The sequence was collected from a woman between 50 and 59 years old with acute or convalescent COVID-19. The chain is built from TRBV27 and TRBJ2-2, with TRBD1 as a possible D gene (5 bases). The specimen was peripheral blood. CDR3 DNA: TGTGCCAGCAGTCCTTGGACCCAGGGCACCGGGGAGCTGTTTTTT. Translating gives CASSPWTQGTGELFF.